These T cell receptor beta chains were read from a single sample in a study of CD8 T cells in Susac syndrome. TCRdb independently ran MiXCR on the immunoSEQ multiplex PCR reads; one entry per CDR3 protein. The sample records roughly 84,000 distinct CDR3 sequences, about 96% being singletons. Sequenced input: CD8+ T cells from PBMCs. Receptors originate from a human donor with Susac syndrome. CDR3s include the opening cysteine and the closing phenylalanine or tryptophan. The D gene is left open where the match is weak. Rows give clone size only sometimes, using once, few, many, or a class for an expanded clone.

clone_size | j_call | d_call | v_call | cdr3_aa | cdr3_nt
. | TRBJ2-4 | . | TRBV4-1 | CASSDVSGGIQYF | TGCGCCAGCTCGGATGTTAGTGGGGGCATTCAGTACTTC
. | TRBJ2-2 | . | TRBV29-1 | CSVEDRGNTGELFF | TGCAGCGTTGAAGACAGGGGGAACACCGGGGAGCTGTTTTTT
. | TRBJ2-7 | . | TRBV19 | CASMGGKDEQYF | TGTGCCAGTATGGGCGGGAAGGACGAGCAGTACTTC
once | TRBJ2-3 | TRBD2 | TRBV6-5 | CASSYAGLSGREADTQYF | TGTGCCAGCAGTTACGCGGGTCTGAGCGGGAGGGAGGCAGATACGCAGTATTTT
once | TRBJ2-5 | . | TRBV29-1 | CSVDGPLEGQYF | TGCAGCGTTGACGGCCCACTGGAGGGCCAGTACTTC
few | TRBJ2-7 | TRBD1 | TRBV7-2 | CASSFTTGEDYEQYF | TGTGCCAGCAGCTTCACGACAGGGGAGGACTACGAGCAGTACTTC
. | TRBJ2-1 | . | TRBV4-3 | CASSQDRPREQFF | TGCGCCAGCAGCCAAGACCGGCCTAGGGAGCAGTTCTTC
. | TRBJ2-1 | . | TRBV29-1 | CSVLDRLYYNEQFF | TGCAGCGTTCTAGACCGCTTATATTACAATGAGCAGTTCTTC
. | TRBJ1-1 | . | TRBV19 | CASRNTEAFF | TGTGCCAGCAGGAACACTGAAGCTTTCTTT
. | TRBJ2-3 | TRBD1 | TRBV28 | CASSFRDRRSAPDTQYF | TGTGCCAGCAGTTTTAGGGACAGGCGCTCAGCCCCAGATACGCAGTATTTT
. | TRBJ2-1 | . | TRBV7-3 | CASSPFTGEQFF | TGTGCCAGCAGTCCCTTTACAGGGGAGCAGTTCTTC
. | TRBJ2-4 | . | TRBV2 | CASSDSFGPPKNIQYF | TGTGCCAGCAGTGATTCCTTCGGGCCGCCCAAAAACATTCAGTACTTC
. | TRBJ1-5 | . | TRBV20-1 | CSASRVRGNQPQHF | TGCAGTGCTAGTAGGGTTCGCGGCAATCAGCCCCAGCATTTT
. | TRBJ2-5 | . | TRBV6-1 | CASSEGGRTYQETQYF | TGTGCCAGCAGTGAAGGGGGGAGGACATATCAAGAGACCCAGTACTTC
. | TRBJ2-6 | . | TRBV29-1 | CDSAAGANVLTF | TGCGACTCGGCGGCTGGGGCCAACGTCCTGACTTTC
. | TRBJ2-2 | TRBD2 | TRBV25-1 | CASSASSGGYTGELFF | TGTGCCAGCAGTGCCTCTAGCGGGGGATACACCGGGGAGCTGTTTTTT
once | TRBJ2-5 | . | TRBV12-3/TRBV12-4 | CASTSAGYQETQYF | TGTGCCAGCACCTCGGCGGGGTACCAAGAGACCCAGTACTTC
. | TRBJ2-1 | . | TRBV7-9 | CASLAIHNEQFF | TGTGCCAGCCTAGCCATTCACAATGAGCAGTTCTTC
. | TRBJ2-5 | TRBD1 | TRBV4-1 | CASSQDGTGDETQYF | TGCGCCAGCAGCCAAGACGGGACAGGGGACGAGACCCAGTACTTC
. | TRBJ1-2 | . | TRBV7-9 | CASSLSTADGYTF | TGTGCCAGCAGCTTATCTACAGCGGATGGCTACACCTTC
. | TRBJ2-2 | . | TRBV12-3/TRBV12-4 | CASRTGNTGELFF | TGTGCCAGCAGAACAGGGAACACCGGGGAGCTGTTTTTT
. | TRBJ2-2 | . | TRBV4-2 | CASSGGRELFF | TGTGCCAGCAGCGGGGGGAGGGAGCTGTTTTTT
. | TRBJ2-2 | . | TRBV29-1 | CSVKDITSQGATGELFF | TGCAGCGTCAAGGACATCACCTCCCAGGGCGCCACCGGGGAGCTGTTTTTT
. | TRBJ1-2 | . | TRBV30 | CACWGEQVAYGYTF | TGTGCCTGTTGGGGGGAACAGGTTGCCTATGGCTACACCTTC
. | TRBJ2-3 | . | TRBV4-3 | CASSQEGCQRCADTQYF | TGCGCCAGCAGCCAAGAAGGTTGCCAGCGTTGCGCAGATACGCAGTATTTT
. | TRBJ2-1 | . | TRBV5-6 | CASSVKRVGYNEQFF | TGTGCCAGCAGCGTGAAGAGAGTCGGGTACAATGAGCAGTTCTTC
. | TRBJ2-5 | . | TRBV9 | CASSEDTVRAQYF | TGTGCCAGCAGCGAGGACACCGTTCGGGCCCAGTACTTC
. | TRBJ2-1 | TRBD1 | TRBV29-1 | CSTSGTVVYNEQFF | TGCAGCACGTCCGGGACAGTAGTATACAATGAGCAGTTCTTC
. | TRBJ2-5 | . | TRBV5-6 | CASSWAGRHQETQYF | TGTGCCAGCAGTTGGGCTGGGAGGCACCAAGAGACCCAGTACTTC
once | TRBJ2-5 | TRBD2 | TRBV15 | CATSRERSGLAGGETQYF | TGTGCCACCAGCAGGGAGAGATCAGGCCTAGCGGGAGGTGAGACCCAGTACTTC
. | TRBJ2-1 | TRBD2 | TRBV7-9 | CASSGEGPEQFF | TGTGCCAGCAGCGGGGAGGGCCCTGAGCAGTTCTTC
. | TRBJ1-1 | TRBD1 | TRBV19 | CATATGITEAFF | TGTGCCACCGCGACAGGGATCACTGAAGCTTTCTTT
. | TRBJ2-5 | . | TRBV5-1 | CASSPEGGVGETQYF | TGCGCCAGCAGCCCGGAGGGGGGTGTTGGAGAGACCCAGTACTTC
. | TRBJ2-7 | . | TRBV4-3 | CASSRRGGNEQYF | TGCGCCAGCAGCCGTAGGGGGGGCAACGAGCAGTACTTC
. | TRBJ2-5 | . | TRBV5-6 | CASSLRPGVETQYF | TGTGCCAGCAGCTTGCGGCCAGGGGTGGAGACCCAGTACTTC
. | TRBJ1-2 | TRBD1 | TRBV20-1 | CSETGTGGRDGYTF | TGCAGTGAAACCGGGACAGGGGGCCGCGATGGCTACACCTTC
. | TRBJ1-1 | . | TRBV19 | CASTIGGAEAFF | TGTGCCAGTACCATCGGTGGGGCTGAAGCTTTCTTT
once | TRBJ2-2 | . | TRBV12-3/TRBV12-4 | CASSPGGGPNTGELFF | TGTGCCAGCAGCCCGGGCGGCGGACCGAACACCGGGGAGCTGTTTTTT
. | TRBJ2-5 | TRBD1 | TRBV19 | CASKPGQGMETQYF | TGTGCCAGTAAACCGGGACAGGGAATGGAGACCCAGTACTTC
. | TRBJ2-5 | TRBD1 | TRBV13 | CASSARVTGKETQYF | TGTGCCAGCAGCGCCAGGGTGACAGGGAAAGAGACCCAGTACTTC
. | TRBJ2-1 | TRBD2 | TRBV3-1 | CASSGLSGDNEQFF | TGTGCCAGCAGCGGTCTTAGCGGGGACAATGAGCAGTTCTTC
. | TRBJ2-3 | . | TRBV5-1 | CASSFSPDTQYF | TGCGCCAGCAGCTTCTCGCCAGATACGCAGTATTTT
once | TRBJ2-1 | . | TRBV15 | CATSSGGTRYNEQFF | TGTGCCACCAGCAGTGGAGGGACTCGCTACAATGAGCAGTTCTTC
. | TRBJ2-7 | TRBD2 | TRBV20-1 | CSARDRGTSGMFNEQYF | TGCAGTGCTAGAGATCGGGGGACTAGCGGGATGTTCAACGAGCAGTACTTC
. | TRBJ2-1 | TRBD1 | TRBV13 | CASSAPGQGVTEQFF | TGTGCCAGCAGCGCACCGGGACAGGGGGTAACTGAGCAGTTCTTC
. | TRBJ1-5 | TRBD1 | TRBV15 | CATSQGGSNQPQHF | TGTGCCACCAGCCAGGGGGGGAGCAATCAGCCCCAGCATTTT
. | TRBJ2-5 | . | TRBV9 | CASSVAGSGVSGQSTQYF | TGTGCCAGCAGCGTAGCTGGGTCCGGGGTTAGCGGACAGAGTACCCAGTACTTC
. | TRBJ2-1 | . | TRBV3-1 | CASSPPGSASYNEQFF | TGTGCCAGCAGCCCACCAGGGTCGGCGTCCTACAATGAGCAGTTCTTC
. | TRBJ1-1 | . | TRBV5-1 | CASSFYTLNTEAFF | TGCGCCAGCAGCTTTTACACACTGAACACTGAAGCTTTCTTT
. | TRBJ1-1 | . | TRBV19 | CASSISLQNTEAFF | TGTGCCAGTAGTATTAGTCTGCAGAACACTGAAGCTTTCTTT
. | TRBJ1-5 | . | TRBV6-2/TRBV6-3 | CASRPSVRMGNQPQHF | TGTGCCAGCAGACCATCGGTTCGGATGGGCAATCAGCCCCAGCATTTT
. | TRBJ2-7 | TRBD2 | TRBV29-1 | CSVEGRAGGPNYEQYF | TGCAGCGTTGAGGGTCGGGCGGGAGGGCCAAACTACGAGCAGTACTTC
. | TRBJ2-7 | TRBD1 | TRBV7-9 | CASAEGAGYEQYF | TGTGCCAGCGCCGAGGGGGCAGGGTACGAGCAGTACTTC
. | TRBJ2-7 | TRBD1 | TRBV7-9 | CASSPTTGADSYEQYF | TGTGCCAGCAGCCCCACCACAGGGGCGGACTCCTACGAGCAGTACTTC
. | TRBJ2-6 | TRBD1 | TRBV9 | CASSVDRHSGANVLTF | TGTGCCAGCAGCGTGGACAGGCACTCTGGGGCCAACGTCCTGACTTTC
once | TRBJ2-2 | . | TRBV5-6 | CASSSPPRTGELFF | TGTGCCAGCAGCAGCCCTCCACGAACCGGGGAGCTGTTTTTT
. | TRBJ1-2 | . | TRBV29-1 | CSVEDYRAGYTF | TGCAGCGTTGAAGACTACAGGGCCGGCTACACCTTC
. | TRBJ2-1 | TRBD2 | TRBV12-3/TRBV12-4 | CASSPSGRPNEQFF | TGTGCCAGCAGTCCTAGCGGGAGGCCCAATGAGCAGTTCTTC
once | TRBJ2-2 | TRBD2 | TRBV9 | CASSVPSGGNTGELFF | TGTGCCAGCAGCGTACCTAGCGGGGGGAACACCGGGGAGCTGTTTTTT
. | TRBJ2-3 | . | TRBV21-1 | CASRSLVSYF | TGTGCCAGCAGGTCCCTCGTATCGTATTTT